A selection of T cell receptor beta chains follows, all from one sample in a study of radiotherapy plus CTLA-4 blockade in lung cancer. Only in-frame clones appear in the TCRdb table, and some are missing; sequencing was by immunoSEQ multiplex PCR. The sample has 35,000 to 50,000 clones; roughly 67% are singletons. Sequenced material: peripheral blood, taken from a patient treated with radiotherapy plus ipilimumab. The receptors were gathered from a human donor with non-small cell lung cancer who had a partial response to radiotherapy plus ipilimumab. The CDR3 runs from the conserved cysteine through the conserved F or W. A D gene is named only where the DNA matches it firmly. A clone size is listed for some rows: how often the clone was seen (once, few, many), or a class if it is expanded.

TRBJ2-1	.	TRBV10-2	.	TGCGCCAGCAGATCTGGGAGGACCTCCTACAATGAGCAGTTCTTC	CASRSGRTSYNEQFF
TRBJ2-2	.	TRBV28	few	TGTGCCAGCATTGATGGGACTCTGAACACCGGGGAGCTGTTTTTT	CASIDGTLNTGELFF
TRBJ2-4	TRBD2	TRBV30	.	TGTGCCTGGAGTGGGGACGGCGGGAGGGTGGCCAACATTCAGTACTTC	CAWSGDGGRVANIQYF
TRBJ1-1	.	TRBV14	.	TGTGCCAGCAGCCAAGATCTCGGCAGGATCACTGAAGCTTTCTTT	CASSQDLGRITEAFF
TRBJ2-2	TRBD1	TRBV5-1	.	TGCGCCAGCAGCACAGACAGGGTCGCCGGGGAGCTGTTTTTT	CASSTDRVAGELFF
TRBJ1-2	TRBD1	TRBV19	.	TGTGCCAGTAGTACCTCCGGGACAGGGGTACGTGATGGCTACACCTTC	CASSTSGTGVRDGYTF
TRBJ2-7	.	TRBV7-9	.	TGTGCCAGCAGTCAAGGGGGAACATACGAGCAGTACTTC	CASSQGGTYEQYF
TRBJ2-2	.	TRBV14	.	TGTGCCAGCAGCCAAGCACTACCCGACTCCGGGGAGCTGTTTTTT	CASSQALPDSGELFF
TRBJ2-2	.	TRBV7-9	few	TGTGCCAGCAGCTGGAGCGGCAACACCGGGGAGCTGTTTTTT	CASSWSGNTGELFF
TRBJ2-5	.	TRBV18	.	TGTGCCAGCTCACTTGACCGGACATTAGAAGAGACCCAGTACTTC	CASSLDRTLEETQYF
TRBJ1-1	.	TRBV19	.	TGTGCCAGTAGTCTCACGTGGGGGGACACTGAAGCTTTCTTT	CASSLTWGDTEAFF
TRBJ2-5	.	TRBV2	.	TGTGCCAGTAGGGAGAGAGATGAGACCCAGTACTTC	CASRERDETQYF
TRBJ2-2	.	TRBV7-2	.	TGTGCCAGCAGCCTTGTCAGCACCGGGGAGCTGTTTTTT	CASSLVSTGELFF
TRBJ1-2	.	TRBV4-1	few	TGCGCCAGCAGCCAAGATTCACAGATTAACTATGGCTACACCTTC	CASSQDSQINYGYTF
TRBJ1-1	.	TRBV5-4	few	TGTGCCAGCAGCCAGACGGGGGGCCGGGATTGGGCTTTCTTT	CASSQTGGRDWAFF
TRBJ2-7	TRBD2	TRBV5-1	few	TGCGCCAGCAGCCCGGGACTAGCGGGAGTAGGAGAGGGCGAGCAGTACTTC	CASSPGLAGVGEGEQYF
TRBJ1-2	.	TRBV5-4	.	TGTGCCAGCAGCTTGGGGGAGTTGGCTGGCTACACCTTC	CASSLGELAGYTF
TRBJ1-6	.	TRBV30	.	TGTGCCTGGAGTGTACTAAATTCACCCCTCCACTTT	CAWSVLNSPLHF
TRBJ2-3	TRBD2	TRBV5-6	.	TGTGCCAGCAGCTTGGCTGGGACTAGCGGGAGTATAGATACGCAGTATTTT	CASSLAGTSGSIDTQYF
TRBJ1-2	.	TRBV19	.	TGTGCCAGTAGTATTGTGGACACTAACTATGGCTACACCTTC	CASSIVDTNYGYTF
TRBJ2-2	.	TRBV4-2	.	TGTGCCAGCAGCCAAGATGGAACAGGGGGGGCGAGCACCGGGGAGCTGTTTTTT	CASSQDGTGGASTGELFF
TRBJ2-2	TRBD1	TRBV19	once	TGTGCCAGTAGCCGAGCACCGAGGACAGGTTCGACCGGGGAGCTGTTTTTT	CASSRAPRTGSTGELFF
TRBJ1-1	.	TRBV30	.	TGTGCCTGGAAAAGGATTCTCGGACTAGTCACTGAAGCTTTCTTT	CAWKRILGLVTEAFF
TRBJ2-6	.	TRBV10-3	.	TGTGCCATCACCGCAGGTGCCAGGGTAAACCCTGGGGCCAACGTCCTGACTTTC	CAITAGARVNPGANVLTF
TRBJ1-1	.	TRBV5-6	.	TGTGCCAGCAGCCCGGGGGGCGGTATCACTGAAGCTTTCTTT	CASSPGGGITEAFF
TRBJ2-1	TRBD2	TRBV19	few	TGTGCCAGTAGTTGGACCGGGGGGGCCGCTGAGCAGTTCTTC	CASSWTGGAAEQFF
TRBJ1-1	.	TRBV7-2	.	TGTGCCAGCAGCCTACTTGTAGTTACTGAAGCTTTCTTT	CASSLLVVTEAFF
TRBJ2-4	.	TRBV7-9	few	TGTGCCAGCAGCTTAGAGAAGGGACAAACCAAAAACATTCAGTACTTC	CASSLEKGQTKNIQYF
TRBJ2-7	.	TRBV5-3	.	TGTGCCAGAGAGGTTAATAGCGACGCCCAAGAGCAGTACTTC	CAREVNSDAQEQYF
TRBJ1-1	TRBD1	TRBV6-5	.	TGTGCCAGCAGAAAAACAGGGGCGAACACTGAAGCTTTCTTT	CASRKTGANTEAFF
TRBJ2-1	TRBD2	TRBV7-2	.	TGTGCCAGCAGGGGACTAGCGGGGGGGTCCTACAATGAGCAGTTCTTC	CASRGLAGGSYNEQFF
TRBJ2-3	.	TRBV5-8	once	TGTGCCAGCAGCCCTAGTGGGGCCGGCACAGATACGCAGTATTTT	CASSPSGAGTDTQYF
TRBJ2-1	.	TRBV5-8	medium-sized	TGTGCCAGCAGCCGCGAGATGGGGCGAAGTGAGCAGTTCTTC	CASSREMGRSEQFF
TRBJ2-7	TRBD2	TRBV9	.	TGTGCCAGCAGCGTAGACCCTAGCGGCTACGAGCAGTACTTC	CASSVDPSGYEQYF
TRBJ1-6	TRBD1	TRBV11-2	.	TGTGCCAGCAGCTTAGGGACAGGGAATAATTCACCCCTCCACTTT	CASSLGTGNNSPLHF
TRBJ2-5	.	TRBV5-4	.	TGTGCCAGCTCAGACCAAGAGACCCAGTACTTC	CASSDQETQYF
TRBJ2-7	.	TRBV9	.	TGTGCCAGCACCAACGAGGGATACGAGCAGTACTTC	CASTNEGYEQYF
TRBJ2-2	.	TRBV7-2	.	TGTGCCAGCAGCTTAGGGGCAGGGGGGTCCACCGGGGAGCTGTTTTTT	CASSLGAGGSTGELFF
TRBJ1-5	.	TRBV19	.	TGTGCCAGTAGTATACGCGACAGGATTAGCAATCAGCCCCAGCATTTT	CASSIRDRISNQPQHF
TRBJ2-5	.	TRBV7-6	.	TGTGCCAGCAGCTTTTCTGGGGGGGCGGGATTGGTCCAAGAGACCCAGTACTTC	CASSFSGGAGLVQETQYF
TRBJ2-7	TRBD2	TRBV5-6	.	TGTGCCAGCCGTAGGGATTTAGCGGGGGGTTACGAGCAGTACTTC	CASRRDLAGGYEQYF
TRBJ1-6	.	TRBV19	few	TGTGCCAGTAGTATAGCGACAGCGTCCACTTCACCCCTCCACTTT	CASSIATASTSPLHF
TRBJ1-5	.	TRBV5-6	.	TGTGCCAGCAGCGAGGGTAAGGAGCCCCAGCATTTT	CASSEGKEPQHF
TRBJ2-5	TRBD2	TRBV5-8	once	TGTGCCAGCAGCTTGGCCCCTAGCGGATCTGGGACCCAGTACTTC	CASSLAPSGSGTQYF
TRBJ2-1	TRBD2	TRBV5-1	.	TGCGCCAGCAGCTGGGGACTAGTAGGACCAAACAATGAGCAGTTCTTC	CASSWGLVGPNNEQFF
TRBJ2-5	TRBD2	TRBV2	.	TGTGCCAGCCGGAGCCGACTAGCGGGGCAAGAGACCCAGTACTTC	CASRSRLAGQETQYF
TRBJ1-6	TRBD1	TRBV7-2	few	TGTGCCAGCAGCGCCGACAGGGGATTAAATTCACCCCTCCACTTT	CASSADRGLNSPLHF
TRBJ1-2	TRBD1	TRBV5-4	.	TGTGCCAGCACCCAGGGGGGCGAAGGGGGCTATGGCTACACCTTC	CASTQGGEGGYGYTF
TRBJ1-2	.	TRBV2	.	TGTGCCAGCAGTCTCGTGAGTGGCTACACCTTC	CASSLVSGYTF
TRBJ1-5	.	TRBV4-1	.	TGCGCCAGCAGCCAAGCCCCGGGTCGGGGGCAGCCCCAGCATTTT	CASSQAPGRGQPQHF
TRBJ2-7	TRBD1	TRBV7-3	.	TGTGCCAGCACCTTCGGGACAGAGACCTACGAGCAGTACTTC	CASTFGTETYEQYF
TRBJ1-5	.	TRBV30	.	TGTGCCTGGAGCCGTAGCAATCAGCCCCAGCATTTT	CAWSRSNQPQHF
TRBJ1-3	.	TRBV10-3	few	TGTGCCATCAGTGGGCCCAACTCTGGAAACACCATATATTTT	CAISGPNSGNTIYF